This T cell receptor (beta chain) was found in a study of early T cells in non-severe SARS-CoV-2 infection. Researchers attached unique molecular identifiers to individual cDNA molecules. TCRdb re-called the 5' RACE reads with MiXCR, one entry per CDR3 protein. The data show 70,000 to 95,000 distinct CDR3 sequences, about 14% seen once. Study results and limitations: Missing private and CD4 specificities, VDJdb matching favored anti-spike CD8 responses.

Details on this clonotype: Its antigen is undetermined.

Germline CDR1 SGHRS, CDR2 YFSETQ. V shed 7 bases and J shed 4 bases, with 14 bases lying between them. CDR3 length: 14 amino acids. Material for sequencing was whole blood. This sequence joins TRBV5-1 and TRBJ2-2; a weak D match, TRBD2 (5 bases). The source is an adult who was a healthcare worker with PCR-confirmed SARS-CoV-2 infection or an uninfected control (not recorded which). CDR3 nucleotide sequence: TGCGCCAGCCGGGGAGAGACGTCCACCGGGGAGCTGTTTTTT. Protein sequence: CASRGETSTGELFF.